Below, 22 T cell receptor beta chains from the same sample are listed, as sequenced in a study of identical twins. TCRdb recomputed calls from the 5' RACE reads with MiXCR, one row per CDR3 protein. The sample has 550,000 to 800,000 distinct CDR3 sequences; roughly 7.2% are singletons. The sample was also linked to a second study, of yellow fever vaccine responses in identical twins.

Sequencing was done on a sample of PBMCs. Receptors originate from a woman aged 18-29 years in good health.

This clonotype was counted between two and nine times. This chain's CDR3 is CASTLVSGSSGANVLTF. The DNA of the CDR3 is TGCGCCAGCACCTTGGTTTCGGGCAGCTCTGGGGCCAACGTCCTGACTTTC. The chain links TRBV4-1 to TRBJ2-6; D is uncertain. This CDR3 region has 17 residues. V was pared by 7 bases and J by 0 bases, with 16 bases between. Germline V lookup: CDR1 MGHRA, CDR2 YSYEKL.

Note on this clonotype: Being one base from a much bigger clone, this may be a read error. The gene calls are TRBV15 and TRBJ2-3, with D maybe TRBD2 (5 bases). V was clipped by 1 base and J by 8 bases, with 16 bases between them. The CDR3 sequence is 15 residues long. CDR1 and CDR2 from the germline V gene are LNHNV and YYDKDF (reference sequence). This chain's CDR3 is CATSRVGAVETTQYF. Written as DNA, the CDR3 is TGTGCCACCAGCAGAGTGGGAGCGGTGGAAACTACGCAGTATTTT.

Only a few counts were recorded for this clonotype. The V and J genes are TRBV27 and TRBJ1-5, with 8 bases lining up with TRBD1. The CDR3 totals 18 residues. Trimming removed 5 bases from V and 1 base from J; junction bases left unmatched: 13. Germline V CDR1 and CDR2: MNHEY, SMNVEV (reference sequence). This CDR3 is CASSPDRGGLGSNQPQHF. In DNA form, the CDR3 reads TGTGCCAGCAGTCCCGACAGGGGAGGATTGGGCAGCAATCAGCCCCAGCATTTT.

The chain joins TRBV7-9 to TRBJ2-3; unclear D gene. V lost 4 bases and J 1 base, leaving 12 bases between the germline ends. Germline values: CDR1 SEHNR, CDR2 FQNEAQ (reference sequence). The CDR3 consists of 15 residues. In DNA form, the CDR3 reads TGTGCCAGCAGCTCCCCCAATGTGGGCACAGATACGCAGTATTTT. Translating it yields CASSSPNVGTDTQYF.

This clonotype was found many times. This rearrangement joins TRBV7-9 to TRBJ1-1; D call uncertain. The CDR3 loop spans 14 amino acids. The V gene lost 5 bases and the J gene lost 3 bases, with 13 bases spanning the gap. Germline values: CDR1 SEHNR, CDR2 FQNEAQ (reference sequence). In nucleotides, the CDR3 is TGTGCCAGCAGCCCCATCTCGATAGACACTGAAGCTTTCTTT. Translation: CASSPISIDTEAFF.

This clonotype appeared a few times. This chain uses TRBV9 with TRBJ2-1; TRBD2 matches 13 bases. There are 20 residues in the CDR3. The germline V gene encodes CDR1 SGDLS and CDR2 YYNGEE. V shed 4 bases and J 0 bases; nucleotides not matched to a gene: 13. CDR3 sequence: CASSPSLAGGFTSSYNEQFF. The DNA of the CDR3 is TGTGCCAGCAGCCCTTCACTAGCGGGAGGGTTTACTAGCTCCTACAATGAGCAGTTCTTC.

This clonotype has a count of ten or more. The genes are TRBV12-3 or TRBV12-4 and TRBJ2-7; 9 bases are a match to TRBD1. This CDR3 is built from 14 residues. Trimming cost V 6 bases and J 3 bases; bases outside gene matches: 6. The CDR3 protein is CASSRTGDYYEQYF. Written as DNA, the CDR3 is TGTGCCAGCAGCCGGACAGGGGACTACTACGAGCAGTACTTC.

The chain combines TRBV7-8 with TRBJ2-3; TRBD2 aligns across 10 bases. CDR3 length: 17 residues. J was trimmed by 2 bases and V by 1 base; bases with no gene match: 6. The germline gives CDR1 SGHVS, CDR2 FQNEAQ. CDR3 region: CASSLEASGGYTDTQYF. The CDR3 DNA follows: TGTGCCAGCAGCTTAGAAGCTAGCGGGGGCTACACAGATACGCAGTATTTT.

This clonotype has only a few counts. This rearrangement joins TRBV2 to TRBJ2-3; 8 bases line up with TRBD2. V lost 5 bases, J lost 11 bases, and 9 bases stayed unmatched. Germline CDR1 reads SNHLY; CDR2 reads FYNNEI. The CDR3 covers 13 residues. The CDR3 DNA follows: TGTGCCAGCAGTTTTAGGACTAGCCCTGTGCAGTATTTT. As protein: CASSFRTSPVQYF.

This clonotype has a count of ten or more. Here the CDR3 reads CSAREGLAGGITDTQYF. The CDR3 DNA sequence: TGCAGTGCTAGAGAGGGACTAGCGGGGGGAATCACAGATACGCAGTATTTT. The gene calls are TRBV20-1 and TRBJ2-3, with 15 bases fitting TRBD2. The ends lost 0 bases at V and 2 bases at J; junction bases unmatched: 3. Per germline, CDR1 DFQATT and CDR2 SNEGSKA (reference sequence). The CDR3 has 17 residues.

The table lists this clonotype with a few counts. This chain uses TRBV24-1 with TRBJ2-3; D is unclear. Germline-derived CDR1 and CDR2 are KGHDR and SFDVKD. Trimming removed 0 bases at V and 2 bases at J, with 8 bases between. The length of the CDR3 is 15 residues. The CDR3 bases are TGTGCCACCAGTGATTTGGTAGGAACCACAGATACGCAGTATTTT. Translation: CATSDLVGTTDTQYF.

This clonotype has more than one count but fewer than ten. This sequence joins TRBV9 and TRBJ2-1; TRBD1 matches at 9 bases. The CDR3 consists of 14 residues. The germline V gene has CDR1 SGDLS and CDR2 YYNGEE. Trimming took 3 bases from V and 7 from J; bases not matched to a gene: 5. CDR3 protein: CASSDGTGRNEQFF. The CDR3 DNA reads TGTGCCAGCAGCGACGGGACAGGGAGAAATGAGCAGTTCTTC.

This clonotype came up many times. The gene calls are TRBV9 and TRBJ1-2; TRBD1 matches 7 bases. V trimming: 4 bases; J trimming: 8 bases; junction bases outside the gene matches: 5. The germline gives CDR1 SGDLS, CDR2 YYNGEE. CDR3 size: 12 residues. The CDR3 sequence is CASSTDRVGYTF. DNA of the CDR3: TGTGCCAGCAGCACAGACAGGGTCGGCTACACCTTC. Combining the CDR3 with reference TRBV9 and TRBJ1-2 gives the whole variable domain DSGVTQTPKHLITATGQRVTLRCSPRSGDLSVYWYQQSLDQGLQFLIQYYNGEERAKGNILERFSAQQFPDLHSELNLSSLELGDSALYFCASSTDRVGYTFGSGTRLTVV.

This clonotype appeared many times. The chain links TRBV29-1 to TRBJ2-2; possibly TRBD2 for D (7 bases). Trimming stripped 6 bases from V and 6 bases from J, with 11 bases between. CDR1 is SQVTM, CDR2 ANQGSEA, per germline. CDR3 length: 12 residues. CDR3 protein: CSVRGPAGELFF. CDR3 bases: TGCAGCGTGCGGGGGCCTGCCGGGGAGCTGTTTTTT.

This clonotype was detected only a few times. This chain links TRBV10-3 with TRBJ1-3; D gene unclear. Germline V lookup: CDR1 ENHRY, CDR2 SYGVKD. Deletions cut 0 bases from V and 5 bases from J, with 8 bases between. This CDR3 has 14 residues. This CDR3 is CAISESIARNTIYF. CDR3 nucleotides: TGTGCCATCAGTGAGTCGATCGCGAGAAACACCATATATTTT.

This clonotype occurred many times. The chain employs TRBV2 and TRBJ2-1, with 8 bases identical to TRBD2. The length of the CDR3 is 18 residues. The V gene's germline CDR1 is SNHLY and CDR2 FYNNEI. J was trimmed by 0 bases and V by 6 bases; bases with no gene match: 13. The CDR3 sequence: CASRRTTSGLSSYNEQFF. Written as DNA, the CDR3 is TGTGCCAGCAGGAGAACTACTAGCGGTCTTAGCTCCTACAATGAGCAGTTCTTC.

The chain carries TRBV12-3 or TRBV12-4 and TRBJ2-1; D may be TRBD1 (5 bases). The V end lost 3 bases, the J end lost 5 bases, and 14 bases lay between the germline ends. The CDR3 is 15 amino acids. The CDR3 protein is CASSFVPDTNNEQFF. The CDR3 DNA reads TGTGCCAGCAGTTTTGTCCCGGACACAAACAATGAGCAGTTCTTC.

In this sample, this clonotype turned up many times. V usage is TRBV6-5 and J usage is TRBJ1-1; no clear D. Germline V gene lookup returns CDR1 MNHEY and CDR2 SVGAGI. Trimming stripped 1 base from V and 0 bases from J, with 6 bases between. The CDR3 contains 14 residues. The CDR3 region is CASSYYPMNTEAFF. CDR3 in DNA: TGTGCCAGCAGTTACTACCCTATGAACACTGAAGCTTTCTTT.

The chain couples TRBV7-9 to TRBJ2-7; D ambiguous. V was shortened by 6 bases and J by 7 bases, with 19 bases between the two germline ends. The germline V gene encodes CDR1 SEHNR and CDR2 FQNEAQ (reference sequence). The CDR3 is 14 amino acids. The CDR3 reads CASSHSGPPGEQYF. CDR3 DNA: TGTGCCAGCAGTCATAGTGGTCCCCCCGGGGAGCAGTACTTC. The full variable domain, completed using reference TRBV7-9 and TRBJ2-7, is DTGVSQNPRHKITKRGQNVTFRCDPISEHNRLYWYRQTLGQGPEFLTYFQNEAQLEKSRLLSDRFSAERPKGSFSTLEIQRTEQGDSAMYLCASSHSGPPGEQYFGPGTRLTVT.

V and J are TRBV3-1 and TRBJ2-5; 11 bases are shared with TRBD2. CDR3 length: 16 residues. V shed 2 bases, J shed 5 bases, and the junction held 7 bases outside the gene matches. The germline V gene has CDR1 LGHDT and CDR2 YNNKEL (reference sequence). The CDR3 protein is CASSQLLAGGPETQYF. DNA of the CDR3: TGTGCCAGCAGCCAACTTCTAGCGGGAGGCCCCGAGACCCAGTACTTC.

The chain uses TRBV20-1 and TRBJ2-5; 7 bases fit TRBD1. The germline V gene has CDR1 DFQATT and CDR2 SNEGSKA (reference sequence). V gave up 5 bases and J gave up 3 bases; unmatched junction bases: 12. This CDR3 comprises 15 residues. The CDR3 DNA reads as TGCAGTGCTCTCTGGCGTCAGGGGGTGGAAGAGACCCAGTACTTC. It yields the protein CSALWRQGVEETQYF.

The chain joins TRBV24-1 to TRBJ2-1; D unclear. There are 13 residues in the CDR3. The V end was cut by 8 bases, the J end by 2 bases, with 9 bases between. Germline CDR1 and CDR2: KGHDR and SFDVKD. This chain's CDR3 is CATNSRTYNEQFF. The CDR3 DNA sequence: TGTGCCACCAACTCCCGGACCTACAATGAGCAGTTCTTC.